A selection of T cell receptor beta chains follows, all from one sample in a study of T cell responses to AZD1222 COVID-19 vaccine. Generated by immunoSEQ multiplex PCR, the TCRdb table keeps only in-frame clones and is missing some. Of about 94,000 clones listed, 85% are singletons. The input for sequencing was peripheral blood, taken 28 days after the second AZD1222 dose. The receptors come from an adult who received the AZD1222 COVID-19 vaccine. CDR3s include the opening cysteine and the closing phenylalanine or tryptophan. The D gene is left open where the match is weak. The listing skips clone size in some rows; elsewhere it reads once, few, many or a size class.

>TRBJ2-6|TRBV5-1|NA|TRBD1
CASSREPGGSGANVLTF
TGCGCCAGCAGCAGAGAACCAGGGGGCTCTGGGGCCAACGTCCTGACTTTC
>TRBJ2-5|TRBV7-9|NA|NA
CASSLDLEETQYF
TGTGCCAGCAGCTTAGATCTGGAAGAGACCCAGTACTTC
>TRBJ1-5|TRBV7-8|NA|NA
CASSLAPDSNQPQHF
TGTGCCAGCAGCTTAGCGCCAGATAGCAATCAGCCCCAGCATTTT
>TRBJ2-1|TRBV5-1|NA|NA
CASSLDEGVGEQFF
TGCGCCAGCAGCTTGGACGAGGGGGTTGGTGAGCAGTTCTTC
>TRBJ2-1|TRBV6-6|NA|TRBD2
CASSRGLAGGDEQFF
TGTGCCAGCAGCCGAGGACTAGCGGGAGGCGATGAGCAGTTCTTC
>TRBJ2-2|TRBV10-2|NA|NA
CASRQLESTGELFF
TGCGCCAGCAGGCAACTAGAAAGCACCGGGGAGCTGTTTTTT
>TRBJ2-1|TRBV18|NA|NA
CASSPLSGVSNEQFF
TGTGCCAGCTCACCACTTTCGGGAGTCAGCAATGAGCAGTTCTTC
>TRBJ2-5|TRBV7-3|NA|TRBD2
CASSSGTSGRARETQYF
TGTGCCAGCAGCTCAGGGACTAGCGGGAGGGCTCGGGAGACCCAGTACTTC
>TRBJ1-5|TRBV4-2|NA|NA
CASSQKIEGGLNSIGQPQHF
TGTGCCAGCAGCCAAAAGATCGAAGGGGGGCTCAACTCCATAGGACAGCCCCAGCATTTT
>TRBJ1-2|TRBV19|NA|NA
CASSIGTLYGYTF
TGTGCCAGTAGTATAGGGACGCTGTATGGCTACACCTTC
>TRBJ2-7|TRBV13|NA|TRBD1
CASSSTGTGTYEQYF
TGTGCCAGCAGCTCTACCGGGACAGGTACCTACGAGCAGTACTTC
>TRBJ2-2|TRBV4-1|NA|TRBD2
CASSQDAGGTGELFF
TGCGCCAGCAGCCAAGATGCGGGGGGCACCGGGGAGCTGTTTTTT
>TRBJ2-7|TRBV3-1/TRBV3-2|NA|TRBD1
CASSPGTGGYEQYF
TGTGCCAGCAGCCCGGGGACAGGGGGCTACGAGCAGTACTTC
>TRBJ1-4|TRBV18|NA|TRBD1
CASSPGTGVREKLFF
TGTGCCAGCTCACCCGGGACAGGGGTGAGGGAAAAACTGTTTTTT
>TRBJ2-7|TRBV4-2|NA|NA
CASSPSLTYEQYF
TGTGCCAGCAGCCCGTCCTTAACCTACGAGCAGTACTTC
>TRBJ2-1|TRBV9|NA|TRBD2
CASSVSGRYYNEQFF
TGTGCCAGCAGCGTCAGCGGGAGGTACTACAATGAGCAGTTCTTC
>TRBJ1-3|TRBV27|NA|NA
CASSLSSSGSGNTIYF
TGTGCCAGCAGTTTATCATCCAGCGGGTCGGGAAACACCATATATTTT
>TRBJ1-2|TRBV28|NA|TRBD1
CASRGQPYGYTF
TGTGCCAGCAGGGGACAGCCCTATGGCTACACCTTC
>TRBJ2-1|TRBV19|few|NA
CASSIGESSYNEQFF
TGTGCCAGTAGTATTGGCGAGAGCTCCTACAATGAGCAGTTCTTC
>TRBJ2-5|TRBV29-1|NA|TRBD2
CSVVTSGGETQYF
TGCAGCGTTGTAACTAGCGGGGGGGAGACCCAGTACTTC
>TRBJ1-2|TRBV3-1/TRBV3-2|NA|TRBD1
CASSQTGEPYGYTF
TGTGCCAGCAGCCAAACAGGGGAGCCCTATGGCTACACCTTC
>TRBJ2-5|TRBV13|NA|NA
CASSLLGLEETQYF
TGTGCCAGCAGCCTTTTGGGGTTGGAAGAGACCCAGTACTTC
>TRBJ1-1|TRBV19|NA|NA
CASTPLTGPRTEAFF
TGTGCCAGTACCCCGCTAACAGGGCCCCGCACTGAAGCTTTCTTT
>TRBJ2-7|TRBV7-2|NA|NA
CASSLDGTSYEQYF
TGTGCCAGCAGCTTAGATGGGACCTCCTACGAGCAGTACTTC
>TRBJ2-7|TRBV6-5|NA|TRBD1
CASSYSTGGREQYF
TGTGCCAGCAGTTACTCGACAGGGGGCCGCGAGCAGTACTTC
>TRBJ1-5|TRBV7-8|NA|TRBD1
CASSSRQGRKHTNQPQHF
TGTGCCAGCAGCTCCCGACAGGGAAGGAAGCACACCAATCAGCCCCAGCATTTT
>TRBJ2-7|TRBV11-3|NA|TRBD2
CASSPSGASYEQYF
TGTGCCAGCAGTCCTAGCGGTGCCTCCTACGAGCAGTACTTC
>TRBJ2-7|TRBV29-1|NA|NA
CSARRRRADEQYF
TGCAGCGCCCGGAGGCGTCGCGCGGACGAGCAGTACTTC
>TRBJ2-3|TRBV12-3/TRBV12-4|NA|NA
CASSSVVPDTQYF
TGTGCCAGCAGTTCAGTGGTTCCAGATACGCAGTATTTT
>TRBJ2-2|TRBV9|NA|TRBD2
CASSPPPGTSRNGELFF
TGTGCCAGCAGCCCTCCCCCGGGGACTAGCAGAAACGGGGAGCTGTTTTTT
>TRBJ2-1|TRBV3-1/TRBV3-2|NA|NA
CASSQSDGYNEQFF
TGTGCCAGCAGCCAATCGGATGGGTATAATGAGCAGTTCTTC
>TRBJ2-7|TRBV10-3|NA|TRBD2
CAITGVAGAAGEQYF
TGTGCCATCACCGGGGTAGCGGGAGCGGCGGGGGAGCAGTACTTC
>TRBJ2-1|TRBV7-9|NA|TRBD2
CASNSERDTDEQFF
TGTGCCAGCAACTCGGAGCGGGATACTGATGAGCAGTTCTTC
>TRBJ2-2|TRBV7-6|NA|NA
CASSAKAAGMVNTGELFF
TGTGCCAGCAGCGCCAAAGCCGCGGGGATGGTAAACACCGGGGAGCTGTTTTTT
>TRBJ2-2|TRBV3-1/TRBV3-2|once|TRBD1
CASSQLGQGHTGELFF
TGTGCCAGCAGCCAATTAGGACAGGGACACACCGGGGAGCTGTTTTTT
>TRBJ2-7|TRBV7-9|NA|NA
CASSKDSTIYEQYF
TGTGCCAGCAGCAAGGACAGCACCATTTACGAGCAGTACTTC
>TRBJ1-1|TRBV27|NA|TRBD1
CASSSGTVGLKSFF
TGTGCCAGCAGTTCCGGGACAGTGGGTTTGAAAAGTTTCTTT
>TRBJ2-3|TRBV4-2|NA|NA
CASSQEMGGGLTDTQYF
TGTGCCAGCAGCCAAGAGATGGGAGGGGGTCTCACAGATACGCAGTATTTT
>TRBJ2-7|TRBV2|NA|TRBD1
CASRRLQGAYEQYF
TGTGCCAGCAGAAGGTTACAGGGGGCCTACGAGCAGTACTTC
>TRBJ1-3|TRBV7-2|once|NA
CASSKGQGWDSGNTIYF
TGTGCCAGCAGCAAAGGGCAGGGTTGGGACTCTGGAAACACCATATATTTT